This T cell receptor (beta chain) originates from a study of T cells in Graves' hyperthyroidism and ophthalmopathy. Study conclusions and caveats: Most thyroid clonotypes that were expanded above 0.001 also turned up in blood.

TCR beta CDR3 regions were amplified from RNA transcripts. The HTBI primer set drove a first-round RT-PCR of the TCR CDR3. One entry per CDR3 protein results from TCRdb running MiXCR on the multiplex PCR reads. Seen here are 500,000 to 700,000 distinct CDR3 sequences, 16% observed once, and the top ten hold roughly 18%. Points on this clonotype: What it binds is not known.

Germline CDR1 reads SGHVS; CDR2 reads FQNEAQ. The CDR3 is 15 amino acids. The V end lost 1 base, the J end lost 7 bases, and 17 bases lay between the germline ends. Clinical symptoms, serum thyroxine, TRAb, thyroid ultrasound and orbital computed tomography established diagnosis. Sequencing used blood. The TCR comes from a woman under 30 with Graves' hyperthyroidism. V gene TRBV7-8 combines with J gene TRBJ2-7; D unresolved. CDR3 DNA sequence: TGTGCCAGCAGCTTAGACGGGCAACCCCTACGGGAGCAGTACTTC. Its translation is CASSLDGQPLREQYF.